This TCR beta chain came from a study of blood T cell repertoires in COVID-19. Method: immunoSEQ multiplex PCR; TCRdb's copy keeps in-frame clones and lacks some. The table includes 95,000 to 150,000 clones, roughly three quarters detected once. Looked up from germline, CDR1 is GTSNPN and CDR2 is SVGIG (reference sequence). The CDR3 is 12 residues long. The V end was cut by 5 bases, the J end by 3 bases, with 10 bases between. The source of this sequence is a man in his forties with active or convalescent COVID-19. V and J are TRBV30 and TRBJ1-1; D is possibly TRBD1 (6 bases). Input material: peripheral blood. The CDR3, as DNA: TGTGCCTGGCAACAGGGCCACACTGAAGCTTTCTTT. It yields the protein CAWQQGHTEAFF.